This entry lists 30 T cell receptor beta chains sequenced from one sample in a study of PD-1 blockade in classical Hodgkin lymphoma. All patients relapsed after autologous stem cell transplantation, and brentuximab vedotin exposure varied. Assay: immunoSEQ multiplex PCR; the TCRdb copy retains only in-frame clones and omits some. The sample consists of approximately 150,000 clones, under 85% of them appearing once. Sequenced here: peripheral blood mononuclear cells (PBMCs), sampled before the second cycle of nivolumab. These receptors originate from a human donor with classical Hodgkin lymphoma.

Regarding this clone: Other DNA sequences in this sample translate to the same CDR3. The J gene is TRBJ1-5, the V gene TRBV29-1; the D is unclear. CDR1 SQVTM and CDR2 ANQGSEA come from the germline V gene. CDR3 length equals 13 residues. V lost 3 bases, J lost 3 bases, and 9 bases lay in between. CDR3 protein: CSVETGSNQPQHF. DNA of the CDR3: TGCAGCGTTGAGACGGGATCCAATCAGCCCCAGCATTTT.

The chain recombines TRBV5-1 with TRBJ1-1; tentative D call: TRBD1 (5 bases). This CDR3 is 15 amino acids long. From germline, CDR1 is SGHRS and CDR2 YFSETQ. V shed 0 bases and J shed 1 base, with 10 bases lying between them. The CDR3 DNA is TGCGCCAGCAGCTTGGGACAGCAGGGGAACACTGAAGCTTTCTTT. Its translation: CASSLGQQGNTEAFF.

The chain carries TRBV19 and TRBJ2-4; 9 bases agree with TRBD1. V shed 4 bases, J shed 0 bases, and the junction held 10 bases outside the gene matches. The CDR3 runs 18 residues. Germline V gives CDR1 LNHDA, CDR2 SQIVND (reference sequence). DNA of the CDR3: TGTGCCAGTAGTAAAGGACAGGGGAGGGTTCTAGCCAAAAACATTCAGTACTTC. Translating gives CASSKGQGRVLAKNIQYF.

This chain connects TRBV7-8 to TRBJ2-5; 13 bases align to TRBD2. Looked up from germline, CDR1 is SGHVS and CDR2 is FQNEAQ. The CDR3 runs to 19 residues. The junction had 19 bases not matched to a gene; V was cut back by 5 bases and J by 7 bases. Here the CDR3 reads CASSILFTSGGDSSRTQYF. For the CDR3, the DNA is TGTGCCAGCAGCATACTTTTCACTAGCGGGGGGGATTCTAGTAGGACCCAGTACTTC.

This clone has only a few counts. Different DNA sequences within this sample yield the same CDR3. The chain employs TRBV6-5 and TRBJ1-2; D is unresolved. This CDR3 region has 13 residues. CDR1 MNHEY and CDR2 SVGAGI come from the germline V gene. V gave up 2 bases and J gave up 2 bases, with 6 bases separating them. The CDR3 spells CASSYSGNYGYTF. The CDR3 region has the DNA TGTGCCAGCAGTTACAGCGGCAACTATGGCTACACCTTC.

The J gene is TRBJ1-2, the V gene TRBV28, with D possibly matching TRBD1 (5 bases). V lost 3 bases and J 3 bases, leaving 11 bases between the germline ends. CDR1 MDHEN and CDR2 SYDVKM come from the germline V gene. CDR3 length: 14 residues. The CDR3 here is CASSFQRGDYGYTF. The CDR3 bases are TGTGCCAGCAGTTTTCAAAGGGGCGACTATGGCTACACCTTC.

V usage is TRBV19 and J usage is TRBJ1-1, with TRBD1 matching 10 bases. This CDR3 spans 15 amino acids. CDR1 LNHDA and CDR2 SQIVND come from the germline V gene (reference sequence). Losses at the gene ends were 4 bases for V and 7 bases for J; bases not matched to a gene: 9. The CDR3 nucleotides read TGTGCCAGTAGTAGTACCGGGACAGGGGATGTTGAAGCTTTCTTT. This codes for CASSSTGTGDVEAFF.

This clone was counted many times. The gene calls are TRBV19 and TRBJ1-6; TRBD1 is a possible D gene (6 bases). V dropped 5 bases and J dropped 8 bases, with 10 bases sitting between them. This CDR3 contains 13 residues. Germline CDR1 is LNHDA and CDR2 is SQIVND (reference sequence). The CDR3 nucleotides read TGTGCCAGTAGTCCGGGGGCTTATTCACCCCTCCACTTT. The encoded protein is CASSPGAYSPLHF.

The V and J genes are TRBV4-1 and TRBJ2-2; D perhaps matches TRBD2 (6 bases). Germline CDR1 is MGHRA and CDR2 is YSYEKL. The CDR3 is 17 residues long. The V and J ends lost 1 base and 4 bases respectively, with 16 bases between them. Written as DNA, the CDR3 is TGCGCCAGCAGCCAAGTGGGGGGTTGGGAGAGCACCGGGGAGCTGTTTTTT. It yields the protein CASSQVGGWESTGELFF.

J is TRBJ2-7 and V is TRBV18, with TRBD1 identical over 8 bases. The germline gives CDR1 KGHSH, CDR2 LQKENI. The CDR3 covers 13 residues. J was trimmed by 4 bases and V by 4 bases; bases with no gene match: 3. The CDR3 here is CASSRTGTYEQYF. The CDR3 DNA is TGTGCCAGCTCACGGACAGGGACGTACGAGCAGTACTTC.

The rearrangement joins TRBV6-4 to TRBJ2-2, with 8 nucleotides matching TRBD2. Trimming cost V 3 bases and J 3 bases; bases outside gene matches: 6. CDR1 MRHNA and CDR2 SNTAGT come from the germline V gene. The CDR3 has 16 amino acids. CDR3 amino acids: CASSESGGADTGELFF. DNA for the CDR3: TGTGCCAGCAGTGAATCCGGGGGGGCAGACACCGGGGAGCTGTTTTTT.

V gene TRBV10-3 combines with J gene TRBJ1-4; no firm D call. Trimming took off 0 bases at V and 12 bases at J, with 8 bases between the two ends. This CDR3 contains 12 residues. CDR1 is ENHRY, CDR2 SYGVKD, per germline. CDR3 protein: CAISESLEELFF. CDR3 in DNA: TGTGCCATCAGTGAGTCTTTGGAGGAACTGTTTTTT.

The V and J genes are TRBV11-2 and TRBJ2-7; 10 nucleotides align to TRBD2. Germline V gene data show CDR1 as SGHAT and CDR2 as FQNNGV. With 2 bases clipped from V and 2 bases from J, the junction kept 3 bases outside the gene matches. The CDR3 is made up of 15 amino acids. The CDR3 sequence is CASSLLLAGPYEQYF. The DNA for the CDR3 is TGTGCCAGCAGCTTATTACTAGCGGGGCCCTACGAGCAGTACTTC.

The CDR3 protein is CASSDRQSTNEKLFF. In nucleotides, the CDR3 is TGTGCCAGCAGTGATCGACAGTCAACTAATGAAAAACTGTTTTTT. V usage is TRBV27 and J usage is TRBJ1-4; possible D gene TRBD1, 5 bases. This CDR3 comprises 15 residues. V lost 5 bases and J 0 bases, leaving 10 bases between the germline ends. Germline lookup yields CDR1 MNHEY and CDR2 SMNVEV (reference sequence).

The rearrangement uses TRBV7-9 and TRBJ2-1; D perhaps matches TRBD2 (6 bases). The V gene's germline CDR1 is SEHNR and CDR2 FQNEAQ (reference sequence). Trimming pared 6 bases from V and 6 bases from J, leaving 9 bases between. This CDR3 spans 12 amino acids. The DNA of the CDR3 is TGTGCCAGCAGATCTAGCGTCAATGAGCAGTTCTTC. It specifies CASRSSVNEQFF.

The CDR3 is CASSQVQAGTDTQYF. The DNA of the CDR3 is TGCGCCAGCAGCCAAGTGCAAGCGGGCACAGATACGCAGTATTTT. The chain links TRBV4-1 to TRBJ2-3; maybe TRBD2 (5 bases). The CDR3 sequence is 15 residues long. Per germline, CDR1 MGHRA and CDR2 YSYEKL. V lost 1 base and J lost 1, with 9 bases in between.

This clone turned up a few times. This chain uses TRBV2 with TRBJ1-2; 8 bases fit TRBD1. Germline V gene lookup returns CDR1 SNHLY and CDR2 FYNNEI. The CDR3 has 14 residues. Trimming removed 6 bases from V and 4 bases from J; junction bases left unmatched: 7. In nucleotides, the CDR3 is TGTGCCAGCAGCTCAGGGGGCGCGGGCTATGGCTACACCTTC. This gives the protein CASSSGGAGYGYTF. The variable domain in full, with the rest retrieved from reference TRBV2 and TRBJ1-2, is EPEVTQTPSHQVTQMGQEVILRCVPISNHLYFYWYRQILGQKVEFLVSFYNNEISEKSEIFDDQFSVERPDGSNFTLKIRSTKLEDSAMYFCASSSGGAGYGYTFGSGTRLTVV.

The sample holds a few counts of this clone. The chain recombines TRBV7-9 with TRBJ1-2, with D uncertain. The CDR3 length is 13 residues. V was clipped by 5 bases and J by 7 bases, with 14 bases between them. CDR1 SEHNR and CDR2 FQNEAQ come from the germline V gene (reference sequence). The CDR3 DNA sequence: TGTGCCAGCAGCCCTCGGTCCTCACCTGGCTACACCTTC. Its protein is CASSPRSSPGYTF.

This chain connects TRBV28 to TRBJ1-1; D call uncertain. CDR3 length: 13 amino acids. The germline V gene has CDR1 MDHEN and CDR2 SYDVKM. The V end lost 2 bases, the J end lost 5 bases, and 9 bases lay between the germline ends. CDR3 residues: CASSLGTLTEAFF. CDR3 nucleotides: TGTGCCAGCAGTTTAGGAACTTTGACTGAAGCTTTCTTT.

The chain is built from TRBV6-1 and TRBJ2-3, with 11 bases that match TRBD2. The CDR3 has 15 residues. The V and J ends lost 7 bases and 2 bases, in that order; junction bases with no gene match: 5. Germline assignment: CDR1 MNHNS and CDR2 SASEGT. DNA for the CDR3: TGTGCCAGCACCGGGACTAGCGGAGTCACAGATACGCAGTATTTT. It yields the protein CASTGTSGVTDTQYF.

This clone was picked up a small number of times. The chain carries TRBV20-1 and TRBJ1-2; D may be TRBD1 (5 bases). Between the trimmed V and J ends, which lost 5 bases and 8 bases, there was a span of 12 bases. CDR3 length equals 11 residues. Germline V CDR1 and CDR2: DFQATT, SNEGSKA (reference sequence). CDR3 in DNA: TGCAGTGCTTCTGGTGGGGGAGGCTACACCTTC. Encoded protein: CSASGGGGYTF.

The table lists this clone with a few counts. The chain combines TRBV9 with TRBJ1-1, with 8 bases matching TRBD1. The V and J ends lost 1 base and 10 bases, in that order; junction bases with no gene match: 9. The V gene's germline CDR1 is SGDLS and CDR2 YYNGEE. This CDR3 contains 14 residues. The CDR3 loop reads CASSVSGGLTSAFF. The CDR3 nucleotides are TGTGCCAGCAGCGTATCAGGGGGCCTGACCTCAGCTTTCTTT.

The chain joins TRBV5-4 to TRBJ1-3; the match to TRBD1 covers 9 bases. CDR1 is SGHNT, CDR2 YYREEE, per germline (reference sequence). J gave up 4 bases and V 2 bases, and 4 bases lay outside the gene matches. The CDR3 is 15 amino acids. The CDR3 region has the DNA TGTGCCAGCAGCTTACAGGGGGCGACGGGAAACACCATATATTTT. Amino acids: CASSLQGATGNTIYF.

Here the CDR3 reads CASSQGQDYEQYF. The CDR3, as DNA: TGTGCCAGCAGTCAGGGACAGGACTACGAGCAGTACTTC. V is TRBV28 and J is TRBJ2-7; 8 positions agree with TRBD1. V lost 5 bases, J lost 3 bases, and 3 bases stayed unmatched. This CDR3 contains 13 residues. From germline, CDR1 is MDHEN and CDR2 SYDVKM.

V is TRBV4-1 and J is TRBJ1-1; D remains ambiguous. V lost 0 bases and J 7 bases, leaving 9 bases between the germline ends. The CDR3 runs 13 residues. CDR1 and CDR2 (germline): MGHRA, YSYEKL. The CDR3 nucleotides read TGCGCCAGCAGCCAAGAACGAGGGTTTGAAGCTTTCTTT. Protein: CASSQERGFEAFF.

This clone was recorded once. This chain joins TRBV30 and TRBJ1-6; TRBD1 agrees at 8 bases. Per the germline V gene, CDR1 is GTSNPN and CDR2 is SVGIG (reference sequence). The J segment lost 7 bases and the V segment lost 2 bases, leaving 10 bases of the junction unmatched. The length of the CDR3 is 16 residues. The CDR3 spells CAWSSPPGQENSPLHF. In nucleotides, the CDR3 is TGTGCCTGGAGTTCCCCTCCGGGACAGGAAAATTCACCCCTCCACTTT. Filled out from reference TRBV30 and TRBJ1-6, the complete variable domain reads SQTIHQWPATLVQPVGSPLSLECTVEGTSNPNLYWYRQAAGRGLQLLFYSVGIGQISSEVPQNLSASRPQDRQFILSSKKLLLSDSGFYLCAWSSPPGQENSPLHFGNGTRLTVT.

The rearrangement uses TRBV19 and TRBJ2-1; TRBD2 matches 15 bases. The CDR3 runs 16 residues. Germline trimming cut 3 bases from V and 12 bases from J; bases unmatched to any gene: 9. Germline V lookup: CDR1 LNHDA, CDR2 SQIVND (reference sequence). The CDR3 spells CASSMGLAGGGRGQFF. Here the CDR3 DNA reads TGTGCCAGTAGTATGGGACTAGCGGGAGGTGGGCGGGGGCAGTTCTTC.

V usage is TRBV10-3 and J usage is TRBJ1-1, with D uncertain. The CDR3 totals 15 residues. V lost 0 bases and J 4 bases, leaving 12 bases between the germline ends. The V gene's germline CDR1 is ENHRY and CDR2 SYGVKD. The CDR3 nucleotides are TGTGCCATCAGTGAGTCGGACGCTTGGAGCACTGAAGCTTTCTTT. Protein product: CAISESDAWSTEAFF.

The V call is TRBV7-2, the J call TRBJ2-3, with 7 bases fitting TRBD2. This CDR3 comprises 15 residues. The V and J ends lost 0 bases and 7 bases, in that order; junction bases with no gene match: 7. Per the germline V gene, CDR1 is SGHTA and CDR2 is FQGNSA. The CDR3 DNA sequence: TGTGCCAGCAGCTTAGCGCTCCAGGGAGGGAATACGCAGTATTTT. Protein: CASSLALQGGNTQYF.

The V call is TRBV6-6, the J call TRBJ1-4; D ambiguous. V shed 2 bases and J shed 12 bases, with 10 bases lying between them. This CDR3 spans 12 amino acids. Germline values: CDR1 MNHNY, CDR2 SVGAGI (reference sequence). The CDR3: CASSYDREQLFF. The DNA for the CDR3 is TGTGCCAGCAGTTACGATAGGGAACAACTGTTTTTT.